This is a list of T cell receptor beta chains from one sample in a study of post-analysis software for immune sequencing data. Each CDR3 protein gets one entry after TCRdb re-called the PCR reads with MiXCR. The repertoire includes about half a million distinct CDR3 sequences, roughly 45% of them detected once, and around 10% sits in the top ten. Source material: blood. Receptors were obtained from a girl aged 10 to 17 with multiple sclerosis. The CDR3 runs from the conserved cysteine through the conserved F or W. A D gene is named only where the DNA matches it firmly. Clone size is stated in some rows and not others, as once, few, many or a class when expanded.

size: -; J: TRBJ2-1; V: TRBV4-1; D: TRBD2; DNA: TGCGCCAGCAGCCAAGTACAATGGCTAGCGGGAGCTGATGAGCAGTTCTTC; CDR3: CASSQVQWLAGADEQFF
size: -; J: TRBJ2-1; V: TRBV28; D: -; DNA: TGTGCCAGCAGTTTCCCGACCCCGACAGAATACAATGAGCAGTTCTTC; CDR3: CASSFPTPTEYNEQFF
size: -; J: TRBJ2-7; V: TRBV7-9; D: -; DNA: TGTGCCAGCAGCGAGGAGGGCTCCTACGAGCAGTACTTT; CDR3: CASSEEGSYEQYF
size: -; J: TRBJ2-1; V: TRBV29-1; D: -; DNA: TGCAGCGTTCGGGGTCAGGAGGCCTACAATGAGCAGTTCTTC; CDR3: CSVRGQEAYNEQFF
size: -; J: TRBJ1-1; V: TRBV7-9; D: TRBD1; DNA: TGTGCCAGCAGCCGCGGGACAGGGGTGGGGACTGAAGCTTTCTTT; CDR3: CASSRGTGVGTEAFF
size: once; J: TRBJ2-7; V: TRBV20-1; D: TRBD1; DNA: TGCAGTGCTGTCCCGACAGGGTGGAGGAGAGAGCAGTACTTC; CDR3: CSAVPTGWRREQYF
size: -; J: TRBJ2-7; V: TRBV5-5; D: TRBD1; DNA: TGTGCCAGCAGCCGACAGGGCGTCTACGAGCAGTACTTC; CDR3: CASSRQGVYEQYF
size: -; J: TRBJ2-2; V: TRBV7-2; D: -; DNA: TGTGCCAGCAGCTATAAAGGGCGCACCGGGGAGCTGTTTTTT; CDR3: CASSYKGRTGELFF
size: few; J: TRBJ2-7; V: TRBV7-2; D: -; DNA: TGTGCCAGCAGCTTAGCGGGTGAGGGACGCGAGCAGTACTTC; CDR3: CASSLAGEGREQYF
size: -; J: TRBJ2-1; V: TRBV24-1; D: -; DNA: TGTGCCACCGCCTTTGGGTCGAACTCCTACAATGAGCAGTTCTTC; CDR3: CATAFGSNSYNEQFF
size: few; J: TRBJ2-1; V: TRBV7-2; D: -; DNA: TGTGCCAGCAGCTTAGCGGGAGCTTCCTACAATGAGCAGTTCTTC; CDR3: CASSLAGASYNEQFF
size: -; J: TRBJ2-7; V: TRBV6-6; D: TRBD2; DNA: TGTGCCAGCAGTTACGATAGGGCTAGCGGGAGTCTTGGCGAGCAGTACTTC; CDR3: CASSYDRASGSLGEQYF
size: -; J: TRBJ2-5; V: TRBV9; D: TRBD2; DNA: TGTGCCAGCAGCTCCCTGGTGGGAGGGTTCGTGACCCAGTACTTC; CDR3: CASSSLVGGFVTQYF
size: -; J: TRBJ2-2; V: TRBV10-3; D: TRBD2; DNA: TGTGCCATCAGCAAAGCGGGAGAGAACACCGGGGAGCTGTTTTTT; CDR3: CAISKAGENTGELFF
size: -; J: TRBJ2-7; V: TRBV5-1; D: -; DNA: TGTGCCAGCAGCTTGGCAGCCTCCTACGTGCAGTACTTC; CDR3: CASSLAASYVQYF
size: -; J: TRBJ2-6; V: TRBV5-1; D: TRBD1; DNA: TGCGCCAGCAGCGAGGACAGGGCTGGGGCCAACGTCCTGACTTTC; CDR3: CASSEDRAGANVLTF
size: -; J: TRBJ2-1; V: TRBV30; D: -; DNA: TGTGCCTGGAAGGGCAGGGGTAATGAGCAGTTCTTC; CDR3: CAWKGRGNEQFF
size: -; J: TRBJ1-1; V: TRBV4-3; D: TRBD1; DNA: TGCGCCAGCAGCCGTCAGCCGGGGGGCAGGGGGTCGAACACTGAAGCTTTCTTT; CDR3: CASSRQPGGRGSNTEAFF
size: -; J: TRBJ1-4; V: TRBV4-1; D: -; DNA: TGCGCCAGCAGCCCACTCGGAGACCTCCTAAGTGAAAAACTGTTTTTT; CDR3: CASSPLGDLLSEKLFF
size: -; J: TRBJ2-7; V: TRBV5-1; D: TRBD1; DNA: TGCGCCAGCAGCTTGGTTGGCCAGGGGGCGGCGTACGAGCAGTACTTC; CDR3: CASSLVGQGAAYEQYF
size: -; J: TRBJ2-5; V: TRBV20-1; D: -; DNA: TGCAGTGTAAAGCCGGGACTCAGGCAAGAGACCCAGTACTTC; CDR3: CSVKPGLRQETQYF
size: -; J: TRBJ1-2; V: TRBV12-3/TRBV12-4; D: -; DNA: TGTGCCAGCAGCAAAGGTCAGGGATTAAACTATGGCTACACCTTC; CDR3: CASSKGQGLNYGYTF
size: -; J: TRBJ2-7; V: TRBV27; D: TRBD2; DNA: TGTGCCAGCGCTGACTGGACTAGCGAGACCTACGAGCAGTACTTC; CDR3: CASADWTSETYEQYF
size: few; J: TRBJ2-3; V: TRBV10-3; D: TRBD2; DNA: TGTGCCATCGGCAGACTAGCGGACACAGATACGCAGTATTTT; CDR3: CAIGRLADTDTQYF
size: -; J: TRBJ2-1; V: TRBV28; D: -; DNA: TGTACCAGCAGTCCCCCTGAAAGGAGCTCCTACAATGAGCAGTTCTTC; CDR3: CTSSPPERSSYNEQFF
size: -; J: TRBJ1-5; V: TRBV20-1; D: -; DNA: TGCAGTGCTACCGCGTCTCTAGGGTATCAGCCCCAGCATTTT; CDR3: CSATASLGYQPQHF
size: -; J: TRBJ2-3; V: TRBV28; D: TRBD2; DNA: TGTGCCTGTTCCACCGGGACTAGCGGCATGATGGGGGATACGCAGTATTTT; CDR3: CACSTGTSGMMGDTQYF
size: few; J: TRBJ2-1; V: TRBV12-3/TRBV12-4; D: -; DNA: TGTGCCAGCAGTTTCCCCTCACCAAGACACTCCTACAATGAGCAGTTCTTC; CDR3: CASSFPSPRHSYNEQFF
size: -; J: TRBJ2-6; V: TRBV4-2; D: TRBD1; DNA: TGTGCCAGCAGCCAAGAGGGGAACAGGGGACCTGGGGCCAACGTCCTGACTTTC; CDR3: CASSQEGNRGPGANVLTF
size: few; J: TRBJ1-2; V: TRBV12-3/TRBV12-4; D: TRBD1; DNA: TGTGCCAGCACCACAGGGACAGCCCACAACCCGGGCCTTTCATACACCTTC; CDR3: CASTTGTAHNPGLSYTF
size: -; J: TRBJ2-3; V: TRBV4-1; D: TRBD2; DNA: TGCGCCAGCAGCCAAGAAGCGGGATTATCCACAGATACGCAGTATTTT; CDR3: CASSQEAGLSTDTQYF
size: -; J: TRBJ1-2; V: TRBV6-5; D: -; DNA: TGTGCCAGCAGTTACTCGTCCGGGGGCTACACCTTC; CDR3: CASSYSSGGYTF
size: -; J: TRBJ2-7; V: TRBV28; D: TRBD1; DNA: TGTGCCAGCAGCCGGGACAGCTTGAAGCAGTACTTC; CDR3: CASSRDSLKQYF
size: -; J: TRBJ2-7; V: TRBV20-1; D: TRBD2; DNA: TGCAGTGCAGCCGAGGGCGGGAGGCACGAGCAGTACTTC; CDR3: CSAAEGGRHEQYF
size: -; J: TRBJ2-3; V: TRBV27; D: -; DNA: TGTGCCAGCAGTTTATTTGGACTCCTGGCAGATACGCAGTATTTT; CDR3: CASSLFGLLADTQYF
size: -; J: TRBJ1-2; V: TRBV5-1; D: TRBD1; DNA: TGCGCCAGCAGCACCGGGACAGGGAGTGGCTACACCTTC; CDR3: CASSTGTGSGYTF